Shown below are 15 T cell receptor beta chains from a single sample sequenced in a study of T-cell reconstitution after alpha-beta-depleted transplantation in children. The library targeted TCRbeta and was prepared with unique molecular identifiers. TCRdb passed the PCR reads through MiXCR, listing each CDR3 protein once. The table has 610,000 or so distinct CDR3 sequences, approximately 30% seen once; the top ten hold 35% to 40%. The sequenced sample was PBMCs, obtained before TCRalphabeta/CD19-depleted stem cell transplant. The receptors were sampled from a boy in the first two years of life with Wiskott-Aldrich syndrome, due to receive a stem cell transplant.

The chain is built from TRBV5-1 and TRBJ2-3, with 12 bases aligning to TRBD2. The CDR3 contains 18 residues. V trimming: 0 bases; J trimming: 1 base; junction bases outside the gene matches: 6. From germline, CDR1 is SGHRS and CDR2 YFSETQ. The CDR3 DNA is TGCGCCAGCAGCTTGGCCCTACTAGCGGGAGGCCGCACAGATACGCAGTATTTT. Translating gives CASSLALLAGGRTDTQYF. Variable domain in full (rest from reference TRBV5-1 and TRBJ2-3): KAGVTQTPRYLIKTRGQQVTLSCSPISGHRSVSWYQQTPGQGLQFLFEYFSETQRNKGNFPGRFSGRQFSNSRSEMNVSTLELGDSALYLCASSLALLAGGRTDTQYFGPGTRLTVL.

The V gene is TRBV29-1, the J gene TRBJ2-5; 7 bases fit TRBD2. This CDR3 region has 15 residues. J gave up 0 bases and V 7 bases, and 11 bases lay outside the gene matches. CDR1 is SQVTM, CDR2 ANQGSEA, per germline. CDR3: CSAPRGAGHQETQYF. The CDR3 nucleotides are TGCAGCGCCCCAAGGGGAGCGGGGCACCAAGAGACCCAGTACTTC.

There are a few counts of this clonotype. The chain joins TRBV5-1 to TRBJ2-7; 7 bases agree with TRBD2. This CDR3 contains 15 residues. V shed 0 bases and J 2 bases; nucleotides not matched to a gene: 5. Germline values: CDR1 SGHRS, CDR2 YFSETQ. Written as DNA, the CDR3 is TGCGCCAGCAGCTTGGCGGGAGGAGGGACCTACGAGCAGTACTTC. It codes for CASSLAGGGTYEQYF.

V is TRBV6-5 and J is TRBJ2-5; unclear D gene. CDR3 length equals 14 residues. V lost 4 bases and J lost 5, with 14 bases in between. Germline CDR1 reads MNHEY; CDR2 reads SVGAGI. The CDR3 loop reads CASSFSVSHETQYF. In DNA, the CDR3 is TGTGCCAGCAGTTTCTCTGTTAGTCATGAGACCCAGTACTTC.

The J gene is TRBJ2-1, the V gene TRBV7-7; TRBD2 aligns across 14 bases. J was trimmed by 6 bases and V by 4 bases; bases with no gene match: 11. Germline V gene sequence: CDR1 SSHAT, CDR2 FNYEAQ (reference sequence). This CDR3 spans 18 amino acids. The CDR3 is CASSSDGGTSGRFNEQFF. The CDR3 region has the DNA TGTGCCAGCAGCTCAGATGGAGGGACTAGCGGGAGATTCAATGAGCAGTTCTTC.

The chain recombines TRBV27 with TRBJ2-1; D unresolved. The V and J ends lost 6 bases and 9 bases respectively, with 15 bases between them. The CDR3 is 13 residues long. Germline loops: CDR1 MNHEY, CDR2 SMNVEV (reference sequence). The CDR3 DNA reads TGTGCCAGCAGCCCCGCTGGCGGAACTGAGCAGTTCTTC. Amino acid sequence: CASSPAGGTEQFF.

This chain links TRBV28 with TRBJ2-2; D gene unclear. There are 16 residues in the CDR3. The V gene lost 2 bases and the J gene lost 0 bases, with 10 bases spanning the gap. The germline CDR1 and CDR2 sequences are MDHEN and SYDVKM. The DNA of the CDR3 is TGTGCCAGCAGTTTAGGCGTGATTGCGAACACCGGGGAGCTGTTTTTT. This gives the protein CASSLGVIANTGELFF.

The genes are TRBV9 and TRBJ2-1; D may be TRBD1 (5 bases). CDR1 and CDR2 from the germline V gene are SGDLS and YYNGEE. V was trimmed by 1 base and J by 7 bases, leaving 12 bases between them. The CDR3 has 14 amino acids. The CDR3 region has the DNA TGTGCCAGCAGCGTATCTCCAGGGATGAATGAGCAGTTCTTC. It translates to CASSVSPGMNEQFF. Full variable domain (outside the CDR3, taken from reference TRBV9 and TRBJ2-1): DSGVTQTPKHLITATGQRVTLRCSPRSGDLSVYWYQQSLDQGLQFLIQYYNGEERAKGNILERFSAQQFPDLHSELNLSSLELGDSALYFCASSVSPGMNEQFFGPGTRLTVL.

The genes are TRBV4-1 and TRBJ1-1; D not resolved. V lost 2 bases to trimming and J lost 6 bases, with 16 bases between them. The CDR3 extends over 15 amino acids. Germline CDR1 is MGHRA and CDR2 is YSYEKL. The CDR3 sequence: CASSQKGLRSSEAFF. The CDR3 DNA is TGCGCCAGCAGCCAAAAAGGCCTGCGCAGTTCTGAAGCTTTCTTT.

This chain links TRBV28 with TRBJ2-7, with D possibly TRBD1 on 6 matching bases. Germline CDR1 MDHEN, CDR2 SYDVKM. This CDR3 spans 16 amino acids. The germline V and J ends were trimmed by 5 bases and 0 bases, with 17 bases remaining between them. CDR3 sequence reads: CASSPLGRGPSYEQYF. CDR3 nucleotides: TGTGCCAGCAGTCCCCTAGGCAGGGGCCCCTCCTACGAGCAGTACTTC.

This rearrangement joins TRBV10-1 to TRBJ2-2; 8 nucleotides agree with TRBD2. Germline V gene sequence: CDR1 WNHNN, CDR2 SYGVQD (reference sequence). The CDR3 loop spans 18 amino acids. The V and J ends lost 2 bases and 5 bases, in that order; junction bases with no gene match: 13. For the CDR3, the DNA is TGCGCCAGCAGTGAGCCCGAGACTAGCGTAGGGAAGACCGGGGAGCTGTTTTTT. Translated, it gives CASSEPETSVGKTGELFF.

There are a few counts of this clonotype. CDR3 sequence (DNA): TGTGCCATCGGCGGGACAGGAGCTAATAATTCACCCCTCCACTTT. Amino acids: CAIGGTGANNSPLHF. The rearrangement links TRBV10-3 to TRBJ1-6; TRBD1 agrees at 8 bases. After removal of 8 bases from V and 5 bases from J, the junction contained 8 bases not matched to a gene. Germline CDR1 reads ENHRY; CDR2 reads SYGVKD. The CDR3 is 15 amino acids.

The chain employs TRBV18 and TRBJ2-3, with D uncertain. Per the germline V gene, CDR1 is KGHSH and CDR2 is LQKENI. Trimming took off 1 base at V and 0 bases at J, with 11 bases between the two ends. The CDR3 loop spans 16 amino acids. As DNA, the CDR3 is TGTGCCAGCTCACCACAGCTGGCCTCTAGCACAGATACGCAGTATTTT. Translating gives CASSPQLASSTDTQYF.

J is TRBJ2-3 and V is TRBV10-1, with D unresolved. This CDR3 is built from 14 residues. CDR1 is WNHNN, CDR2 SYGVQD, per germline (reference sequence). Between the trimmed V and J ends, which lost 5 bases and 2 bases, there was a span of 11 bases. CDR3 DNA sequence: TGCGCCAGCAGTCGAAGAACTTTCACAGATACGCAGTATTTT. This sequence encodes CASSRRTFTDTQYF.

This clonotype has more than one count but fewer than ten. CDR3 in amino acids: CASSSGRGTDTQYF. CDR3 DNA sequence: TGCGCCAGCAGCTCTGGACGGGGCACAGATACGCAGTATTTT. The V gene is TRBV5-1, the J gene TRBJ2-3; D ambiguous. The germline V and J ends were trimmed by 3 bases and 1 base, with 9 bases remaining between them. Germline assignment: CDR1 SGHRS and CDR2 YFSETQ. This CDR3 spans 14 amino acids.